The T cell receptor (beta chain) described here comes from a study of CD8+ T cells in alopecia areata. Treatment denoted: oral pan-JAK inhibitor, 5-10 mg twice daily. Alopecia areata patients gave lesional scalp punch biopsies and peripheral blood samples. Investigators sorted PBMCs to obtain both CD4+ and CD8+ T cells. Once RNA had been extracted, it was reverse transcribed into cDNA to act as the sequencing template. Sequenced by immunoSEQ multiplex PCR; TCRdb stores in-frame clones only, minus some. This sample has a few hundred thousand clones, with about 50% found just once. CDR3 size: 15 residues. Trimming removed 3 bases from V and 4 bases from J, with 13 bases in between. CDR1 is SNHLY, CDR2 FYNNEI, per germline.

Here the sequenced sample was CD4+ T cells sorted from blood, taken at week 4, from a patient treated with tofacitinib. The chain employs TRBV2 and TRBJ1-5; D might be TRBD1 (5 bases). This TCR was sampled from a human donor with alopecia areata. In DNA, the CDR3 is TGTGCCAGCAGTGATCGGGGGATAAGGAATCAGCCCCAGCATTTT. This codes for CASSDRGIRNQPQHF.